This T cell receptor beta chain stems from a study of response to subunit inactivated influenza vaccine. TCRdb independently ran MiXCR on the RT-PCR reads; one entry per CDR3 protein. The sample consists of some 570,000 distinct CDR3 sequences, 11% of them appearing once. This CDR3 has 15 residues. Germline V gene data show CDR1 as LNHDA and CDR2 as SQIVND (reference sequence). V shed 4 bases and J shed 0 bases, with 11 bases lying between them. The sample holds a few counts of this clonotype. The sample was also linked to a second study, of T cells expressing NK-cell markers. This second study says: Synthesis of TCR beta cDNA relied on 5'RACE template switching carrying UMIs. Serological testing identified most of the eight sequenced donors as HCMV-seropositive and one as seronegative.

The chain uses TRBV19 and TRBJ2-3; D possibly corresponds to TRBD1 (6 bases). The sample was PBMCs from blood, taken on the day of vaccination. This receptor was taken from a man aged 50 to 60 who received an inactivated influenza vaccine. The CDR3 DNA is TGTGCCAGTAGTAAGGACAGCGCTAGCACAGATACGCAGTATTTT. This codes for CASSKDSASTDTQYF.